This T cell receptor (beta chain) is from a study of PD-1 blockade in classical Hodgkin lymphoma. Study observations and caveats: The drivers behind the repertoire differences, possibly disease activity or prior therapy, remain undefined.

Note on this clone: Its antigen is undetermined.

This CDR3 is built from 13 residues. The germline gives CDR1 SGHNT, CDR2 YYREEE (reference sequence). Trimming left V 3 bases short and J 5 bases short, with 11 bases between. All the patients suffered relapse after autologous stem cell transplantation, and brentuximab vedotin exposure differed. When best responses were assessed, they were complete response, partial response or progressive disease. Measured with immunoSEQ multiplex PCR; TCRdb has only the in-frame clones, and not every one. Altogether 15,000 or so clones are present, around 80% being singletons, with the ten largest covering 20% to 25%.

The chain links TRBV5-4 to TRBJ1-1; tentatively, D is TRBD1 (5 bases). The source of this sequence is a human donor with classical Hodgkin lymphoma. The sequencing used peripheral blood mononuclear cells (PBMCs), collected before the second cycle of nivolumab. This CDR3 is CASSWGGGTEAFF. The CDR3 DNA reads as TGTGCCAGCAGCTGGGGGGGAGGGACTGAAGCTTTCTTT.